The 9 T cell receptor beta chains in this list originate from one sample, sequenced in a study of blood T cell repertoires in COVID-19 (dated by TCRdb to the early 2020s). Receptor libraries were prepared by the immunoSEQ multiplex PCR assay. This immuneACCESS table, as held by TCRdb, lists in-frame sequences with V and J called but not all clones. Of the missing ones, under half trace to an unresolved V gene in checked studies; the others have no known cause. Here the sample has about 350,000 clones; about 90% occur a single time. Together, the top ten hold about 6.7% of the sample. The source material was peripheral blood. The receptors stem from a woman aged 65 to 85 with COVID-19, enrolled during active disease.

This clone has a single count. In DNA, the CDR3 is TGCGCCAGCAGCCCACAGGGCCGGGAAAAACTGTTTTTT. This encodes CASSPQGREKLFF. The chain uses TRBV5-1 and TRBJ1-4; a possible D gene is TRBD1 (6 bases). Per the germline V gene, CDR1 is SGHRS and CDR2 is YFSETQ. The CDR3 loop spans 13 amino acids. Trimming cost V 4 bases and J 8 bases, with 12 bases left between them.

The rearrangement joins TRBV28 to TRBJ1-2, with D possibly matching TRBD1 (5 bases). Per the germline V gene, CDR1 is MDHEN and CDR2 is SYDVKM. This CDR3 has 14 residues. The germline V and J ends were trimmed by 3 bases and 8 bases, with 16 bases remaining between them. The DNA of the CDR3 is TGTGCCAGCAGTTTGGCCCTGGGGGGAACGGGCTACACCTTC. As protein: CASSLALGGTGYTF.

The chain recombines TRBV9 with TRBJ2-1; TRBD2 aligns across 8 bases. CDR3 size: 15 residues. V shed 2 bases, J shed 0 bases, and the junction held 1 base outside the gene matches. CDR1 and CDR2 from the germline V gene are SGDLS and YYNGEE. The CDR3 bases are TGTGCCAGCAGCGTTACTAGCGGCTCCTACAATGAGCAGTTCTTC. It is translated as CASSVTSGSYNEQFF.

V usage is TRBV20-1 and J usage is TRBJ1-5; D call uncertain. Per germline, CDR1 DFQATT and CDR2 SNEGSKA (reference sequence). The CDR3 runs to 17 residues. V gave up 3 bases and J gave up 2 bases, with 20 bases separating them. The DNA for the CDR3 is TGCAGTGCTAGTCCTCTAGGTTGGCCCCTTGGCAATCAGCCCCAGCATTTT. Translating gives CSASPLGWPLGNQPQHF.

CDR3 sequence: CASSLEDRGQPQHF. The CDR3 DNA reads as TGTGCCAGCAGCTTAGAGGACAGGGGACAGCCCCAGCATTTT. The chain combines TRBV11-3 with TRBJ1-5, with 9 bases matching TRBD1. V gave up 0 bases and J gave up 7 bases; unmatched junction bases: 1. CDR3 length: 14 residues. Germline V gene data show CDR1 as SGHNT and CDR2 as YENEEA.

CDR3 sequence (DNA): TGTGCCAGTAGTGCGCATTCAGGGGCGCGAAACACTGAAGCTTTCTTT. Its protein product is CASSAHSGARNTEAFF. The chain carries TRBV19 and TRBJ1-1, with D perhaps matching TRBD1 (6 bases). The length of the CDR3 is 16 residues. The V end lost 5 bases, the J end lost 2 bases, and 18 bases lay between the germline ends. The V gene's germline CDR1 is LNHDA and CDR2 SQIVND (reference sequence).

The J gene is TRBJ1-6, the V gene TRBV6-5, with D possibly TRBD1 on 6 matching bases. The V end lost 5 bases, the J end lost 10 bases, and 12 bases lay between the germline ends. Germline values: CDR1 MNHEY, CDR2 SVGAGI. The CDR3 is 13 amino acids. As DNA, the CDR3 is TGTGCCAGCAGTCCCACAGGGTTATCACCCCTCCACTTT. Protein: CASSPTGLSPLHF.

The chain recombines TRBV27 with TRBJ1-1; possibly TRBD1 for D (5 bases). Germline V gives CDR1 MNHEY, CDR2 SMNVEV (reference sequence). The CDR3 sequence is 15 residues long. V lost 5 bases to trimming and J lost 0 bases, with 13 bases between them. The CDR3 DNA follows: TGTGCCAGCAGTACCCTACAGGTTTTGAACACTGAAGCTTTCTTT. Its protein product is CASSTLQVLNTEAFF.

J is TRBJ1-2 and V is TRBV14, with 8 bases that match TRBD1. The CDR3 loop spans 15 amino acids. CDR1 is SGHDN and CDR2 is FVKESK in the germline V gene. Trimming removed 0 bases from V and 4 bases from J; junction bases left unmatched: 4. This chain's CDR3 is CASSQEGQAFYGYTF. CDR3 DNA: TGTGCCAGCAGCCAAGAGGGACAGGCCTTCTATGGCTACACCTTC. The entire variable domain, with the rest obtained from reference TRBV14 and TRBJ1-2, is as follows: EAGVTQFPSHSVIEKGQTVTLRCDPISGHDNLYWYRRVMGKEIKFLLHFVKESKQDESGMPNNRFLAERTGGTYSTLKVQPAELEDSGVYFCASSQEGQAFYGYTFGSGTRLTVV.